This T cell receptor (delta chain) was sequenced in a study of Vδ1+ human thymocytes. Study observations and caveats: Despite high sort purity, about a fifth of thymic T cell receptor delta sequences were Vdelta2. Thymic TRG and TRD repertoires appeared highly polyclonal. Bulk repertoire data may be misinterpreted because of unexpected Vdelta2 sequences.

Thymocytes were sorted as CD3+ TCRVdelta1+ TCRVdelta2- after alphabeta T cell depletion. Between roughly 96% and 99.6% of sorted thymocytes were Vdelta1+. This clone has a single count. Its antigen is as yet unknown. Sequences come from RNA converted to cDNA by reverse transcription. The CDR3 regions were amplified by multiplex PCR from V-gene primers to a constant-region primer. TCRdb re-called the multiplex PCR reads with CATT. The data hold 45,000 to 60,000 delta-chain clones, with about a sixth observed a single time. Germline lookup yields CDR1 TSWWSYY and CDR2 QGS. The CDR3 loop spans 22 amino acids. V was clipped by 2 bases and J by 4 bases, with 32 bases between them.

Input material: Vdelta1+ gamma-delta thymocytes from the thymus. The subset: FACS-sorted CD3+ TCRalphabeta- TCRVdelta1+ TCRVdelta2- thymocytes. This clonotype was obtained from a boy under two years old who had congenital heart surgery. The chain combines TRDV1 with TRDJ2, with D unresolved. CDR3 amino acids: CALGECSPFWPKRGWETAQLFF. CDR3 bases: TGTGCTCTTGGGGAATGCTCCCCATTTTGGCCGAAAAGGGGTTGGGAGACAGCACAACTCTTCTTT.